The next 11 T cell receptor beta chains were all read from a single sample in a study of T-cell reconstitution after alpha-beta-depleted transplantation in children. Unique molecular identifiers were incorporated during preparation of the TCRbeta library. One entry per CDR3 protein results from TCRdb running MiXCR on the PCR reads. The repertoire consists of 400,000 to 500,000 distinct CDR3 sequences, with 9.5% to 13% occurring once and the leading ten covering 5% to 6.5%. The sequenced sample was PBMCs from the stem cell graft donor, obtained from the stem cell graft. These receptors were taken from a human donor who donated a stem cell graft to a child with acute myeloid leukemia.

This clonotype was observed a handful of times. Written as DNA, the CDR3 is TGCAGTGCTAGAGCGGGTACCCGCACAGATACGCAGTATTTT. Its protein product is CSARAGTRTDTQYF. The chain links TRBV20-1 to TRBJ2-3; D is uncertain. Trimming pared 1 base from V and 1 base from J, leaving 9 bases between. CDR3 length equals 14 residues. Looked up from germline, CDR1 is DFQATT and CDR2 is SNEGSKA (reference sequence).

This clonotype occurred many times. The rearrangement uses TRBV4-3 and TRBJ2-6; 7 bases map to TRBD2. J gave up 2 bases and V 0 bases, and 10 bases lay outside the gene matches. Germline assignment: CDR1 LGHNA and CDR2 YSLEER. The CDR3 runs 19 residues. The CDR3 protein is CASSQELGFRGAGANVLTF. CDR3 nucleotides: TGCGCCAGCAGCCAAGAACTGGGGTTTCGGGGGGCTGGGGCCAACGTCCTGACTTTC.

The rearrangement uses TRBV5-1 and TRBJ2-7; D is possibly TRBD2 (6 bases). The ends were cut back, 4 bases at V and 2 bases at J, with 13 bases in the middle. CDR3 length equals 14 residues. Germline lookup yields CDR1 SGHRS and CDR2 YFSETQ. The CDR3 DNA reads TGCGCCAGCAGCCCCCGGGACTCTACCTACGAGCAGTACTTC. The encoded protein is CASSPRDSTYEQYF.

This clonotype was seen a handful of times. The chain employs TRBV12-3 or TRBV12-4 and TRBJ2-2, with TRBD1 identical over 8 bases. The CDR3 totals 17 residues. V gave up 1 base and J gave up 4 bases; unmatched junction bases: 8. Here the CDR3 DNA reads TGTGCCAGCAGTTTAGTGCAAGGCAGGGGGCTCACCGGGGAGCTGTTTTTT. Translation gives CASSLVQGRGLTGELFF.

This clonotype was seen a few times. The rearrangement joins TRBV7-3 to TRBJ2-4; D not resolved. In germline, CDR1 is SGHTA, CDR2 FQGTGA. V gave up 8 bases and J gave up 3 bases, with 14 bases separating them. The CDR3 extends over 14 amino acids. This CDR3 reads CASPLWVGKNIQYF. The CDR3 DNA reads as TGTGCCAGCCCTCTGTGGGTAGGCAAAAACATTCAGTACTTC.

CDR3 amino acids: CASSDRTGGNTIYF. The CDR3 region has the DNA TGTGCCAGCAGCGATCGGACAGGGGGAAACACCATATATTTT. The chain couples TRBV9 to TRBJ1-3; 8 bases are shared with TRBD1. Germline V CDR1 and CDR2: SGDLS, YYNGEE. V lost 3 bases to trimming and J lost 4 bases; unmatched junction nucleotides: 3. The length of the CDR3 is 14 residues.

This clonotype was counted only a few times. V gene TRBV5-1 combines with J gene TRBJ2-3, with 8 bases that match TRBD2. Germline assignment: CDR1 SGHRS and CDR2 YFSETQ. Trimming removed 4 bases from V and 4 bases from J; junction bases left unmatched: 5. CDR3 length: 14 residues. Here the CDR3 reads CASSPGGGADTQYF. CDR3 DNA sequence: TGCGCCAGCAGCCCGGGGGGGGGTGCAGATACGCAGTATTTT.

The chain carries TRBV7-9 and TRBJ2-6, with 7 bases fitting TRBD1. Germline V gene sequence: CDR1 SEHNR, CDR2 FQNEAQ (reference sequence). CDR3 size: 17 residues. Trimming took 5 bases from V and 1 from J; bases not matched to a gene: 8. The CDR3 DNA follows: TGTGCCAGCAGCGAGGACAGGCCTTGGTCTGGGGCCAACGTCCTGACTTTC. It translates to CASSEDRPWSGANVLTF.

The rearrangement links TRBV5-1 to TRBJ1-2; 9 nucleotides agree with TRBD1. The CDR3 is 18 residues long. V trimming: 4 bases; J trimming: 2 bases; junction bases outside the gene matches: 15. Germline values: CDR1 SGHRS, CDR2 YFSETQ. This chain's CDR3 is CASSPVPGQGRDNYGYTF. CDR3 DNA sequence: TGCGCCAGCAGCCCTGTCCCGGGACAGGGCCGGGACAACTATGGCTACACCTTC.

The chain is built from TRBV3-1 and TRBJ1-2; D possibly corresponds to TRBD1 (5 bases). CDR3 size: 14 residues. Germline V CDR1 and CDR2: LGHDT, YNNKEL (reference sequence). Trimming cost V 1 base and J 8 bases, with 14 bases left between them. CDR3 protein: CASSQGYTGFGYTF. As DNA, the CDR3 is TGTGCCAGCAGCCAAGGATACACAGGTTTCGGCTACACCTTC.

The chain carries TRBV10-3 and TRBJ2-1; D gene uncertain. Per germline, CDR1 ENHRY and CDR2 SYGVKD. The V end was cut by 0 bases, the J end by 4 bases, with 13 bases between. The CDR3 consists of 16 residues. This CDR3 is CAISESFGRVYNEQFF. CDR3 DNA: TGTGCCATCAGTGAGTCGTTTGGCAGAGTATACAATGAGCAGTTCTTC.